This T cell receptor beta chain was captured in a study of shared clonotypes between healthy human individuals (TCRdb year 2020). The study in broad terms: The cohort included three men and a couple of women between 18 and 49 years of age. Blood TCR repertoires of about 5 healthy adults were deeply sequenced to estimate repertoire size and the extent of clonotype sharing between individuals. For each donor, CD4 naive and CD4 memory were each run on three plates, CD8 naive on two plates, and CD8 memory on one plate. Leukapheresis yielded between about 0.94 and 8.9 billion PBMCs per donor. To increase sequencing depth and limit assay-specific biases, TCR repertoire library preparation and sequencing were carried out by different laboratories using diverse techniques. The research as a whole found: Incomplete sequencing was indicated by rarefaction of sorted-subset datasets, despite the large sequencing depth. Across four donors, around 5.4% of naive CD4, more than 3% of naive CD8, about 2% of memory CD4, and roughly 0.4% of memory CD8 clonotypes were shared. Pairwise subsampling indicated that sequencing depth was expected to affect the degree of clonotype sharing among donors. Compared with non-shared clonotypes, the clonotypes found in all four sorted-subset donors had higher generation probabilities. Estimated clonotype richness was generally larger for naive than for memory subsets. Sampling was restricted to blood, and TCR repertoires in tissues likely differ from the TCR repertoires found in blood. The small number of donors limited the genetic and exposure-history diversity represented.

Note on this clone: This clone's antigen is unknown. Per-base qualities were not stored, and no clone one base away is much larger.

CD8 naive samples were obtained by positive selection for CCR7 among CD45RO-negative cells, yielding a CD45RA+CCR7+ population from which TemRA cells were excluded. Donors were healthy HIV-negative adults with no recently reported acute infections or vaccinations. All donors were Caucasian adults living in Nashville, Tennessee, USA. Blood was obtained by leukapheresis, after which PBMCs were separated by Ficoll-Histopaque density gradient centrifugation and cryopreserved in liquid nitrogen vapor phase. Purity and quantity of every magnetically sorted T cell population were checked by analytical flow cytometry. Genomic DNA was isolated from each sorted fraction and quantified by UV absorbance on a Nanodrop 2000c. Using the deep immunoSEQ assay, TCR CDR3 regions were amplified from genomic DNA by multiplex PCR. Extracted genomic DNA from each cell subset was distributed evenly across all wells of several immunoSEQ 96-well plates, and each plate was treated as a replicate. For sorted subsets, about 0.2 ug genomic DNA, equal to 25,000 to 35,000 T cell genomes, was loaded into each replicate PCR. Purified libraries were measured with a Qubit 3.0 fluorometer, size-checked on a Bioanalyzer 2100, and measured again with the KAPA Library Quantification kit. Every immunoSEQ 96-well plate was sequenced on a separate single-read 150-cycle Illumina NextSeq 550 flow cell. As for the authors' bioinformatics: Because the immunoSEQ output held only junctional sequences and lacked quality scores, the filtering could not match the filtering applied to full-length reads. Sequences were annotated with PyIR, a Python wrapper for IgBLAST v1.9, using IMGT germline references to assign V/J genes and CDR3. Reads with weak V/J assignments (E-value above 1e-6), missing CDR3, stop codons, out-of-frame junctions, or ambiguous translated residues were removed. V3J clonotypes were defined by identical inferred V gene, J gene, and CDR3 amino acid sequence. The percentage overlap between two repertoires was calculated by dividing the number of shared unique clonotypes by the size of the smaller repertoire. RTK rarefaction, the Chao1 estimator, and Recon v2.1 estimates of unobserved clonotypes were used to assess repertoire richness. OLGA was used to compute generation probabilities for all TCRbeta clonotypes that the gDNA method yielded from a few donors. TCRdb limited this immuneACCESS table to in-frame rearrangements with V and J called. A share of clones is missing; checked studies link under half to unresolved V genes, and the rest is unexplained. The D gene and trimming were derived from the DNA, and the V and J assignments and clone size from that table. The sample includes hundreds of thousands of clones, with approximately 96% observed a single time. The top ten constitute roughly 0.1% of the sample.

The germline V gene provides CDR1 MDHEN and CDR2 SYDVKM. V sheds 8 bases and J sheds 2 bases, leaving 13 bases between their ends. Counted from cysteine to phenylalanine, this CDR3 has 13 amino acids. The kept DNA is CDR3 alone, 39 bases in frame from the first base. The clonotype comes from a woman in her 30s in good health. The sequenced sample consisted of naive CD8+ T cells sorted from blood. The sample's cell subset or site label, in plain terms: CD45RA+CCR7+. This receptor chain uses TRBV28 and TRBJ2-7; matching of 5 bases hints at TRBD1 as the D gene. The CDR3 reads CASGQGVAYEQYF. Read as DNA, the sequence is TGTGCCAGCGGCCAGGGCGTCGCCTACGAGCAGTACTTC. With all but the CDR3 taken from the reference TRBV28 and TRBJ2-7 genes, the full variable domain is: DVKVTQSSRYLVKRTGEKVFLECVQDMDHENMFWYRQDPGLGLRLIYFSYDVKMKEKGDIPEGYSVSREKKERFSLILESASTNQTSMYLCASGQGVAYEQYFGPGTRLTVT.